This T cell receptor (beta chain) was retrieved from a study of blood T cells in healthy people across ages. Findings and caveats of the study: The recorded TCR beta diversity per million T cells decreased in a roughly linear manner with age.

As for this clonotype: The antigen is undetermined.

It was with a sample-barcoded 5' primer and a J-beta primer mix that a second PCR of roughly 6 to 11 cycles was run. TCRdb re-analysed the 5' RACE reads in MiXCR, keeping a single row per CDR3 protein. The sample contains some 1 million distinct CDR3 sequences, around 43% of which appear only once. Germline loops: CDR1 SQVTM, CDR2 ANQGSEA. The CDR3 length is 15 residues. Trimming took 6 bases from V and 0 from J, leaving 15 bases between them. This chain uses TRBV29-1 with TRBJ2-1; D not resolved. The clonotype originates from a woman aged 60-75 years in good health. Sequenced material: blood. The CDR3 DNA follows: TGCAGCGTGGCCGGTCTTTCAGACTCCTACAATGAGCAGTTCTTC. Protein sequence: CSVAGLSDSYNEQFF.